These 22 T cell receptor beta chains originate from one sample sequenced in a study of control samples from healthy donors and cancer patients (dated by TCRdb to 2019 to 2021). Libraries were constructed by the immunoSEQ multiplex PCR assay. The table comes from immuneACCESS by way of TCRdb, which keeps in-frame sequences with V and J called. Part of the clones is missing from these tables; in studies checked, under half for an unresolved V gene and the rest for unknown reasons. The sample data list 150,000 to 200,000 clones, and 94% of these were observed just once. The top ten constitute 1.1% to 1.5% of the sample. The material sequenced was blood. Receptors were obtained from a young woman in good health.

The CDR3 loop is CASSSNGLQIYGYTF. In DNA form, the CDR3 reads TGTGCCAGCAGCTCCAACGGGCTACAGATCTATGGCTACACCTTC. This chain uses TRBV6-5 with TRBJ1-2; D uncertain. Germline CDR1 reads MNHEY; CDR2 reads SVGAGI. The CDR3 runs to 15 residues. The V end was cut by 6 bases, the J end by 4 bases, with 18 bases between.

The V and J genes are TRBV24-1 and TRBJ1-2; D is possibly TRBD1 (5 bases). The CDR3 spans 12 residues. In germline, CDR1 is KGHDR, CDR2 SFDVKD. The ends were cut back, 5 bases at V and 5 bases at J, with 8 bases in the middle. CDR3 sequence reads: CATSGEGYGYTF. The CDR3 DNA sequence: TGTGCCACCAGTGGAGAGGGGTATGGCTACACCTTC.

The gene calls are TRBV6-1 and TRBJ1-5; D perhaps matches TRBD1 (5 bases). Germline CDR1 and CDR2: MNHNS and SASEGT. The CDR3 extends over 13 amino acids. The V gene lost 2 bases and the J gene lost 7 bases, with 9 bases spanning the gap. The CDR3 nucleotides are TGTGCCAGCAGTGAACAGGGAAACCAGCCCCAGCATTTT. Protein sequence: CASSEQGNQPQHF.

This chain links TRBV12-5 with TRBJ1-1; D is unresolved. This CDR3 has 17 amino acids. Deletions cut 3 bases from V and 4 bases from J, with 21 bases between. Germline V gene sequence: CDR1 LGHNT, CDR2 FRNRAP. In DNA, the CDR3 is TGTGCTAGTGGTTTAAGAAGATGGAGAGCCCCAATCACTGAAGCTTTCTTT. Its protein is CASGLRRWRAPITEAFF.

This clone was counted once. As DNA, the CDR3 is TGCAGTGCTAGAGATGACGGGGGGGTGTACTTC. As protein: CSARDDGGVYF. This sequence joins TRBV20-1 and TRBJ2-7; TRBD2 aligns across 8 bases. Germline V gene lookup returns CDR1 DFQATT and CDR2 SNEGSKA (reference sequence). CDR3 length: 11 residues. V was clipped by 0 bases and J by 12 bases; unmatched bases: 4.

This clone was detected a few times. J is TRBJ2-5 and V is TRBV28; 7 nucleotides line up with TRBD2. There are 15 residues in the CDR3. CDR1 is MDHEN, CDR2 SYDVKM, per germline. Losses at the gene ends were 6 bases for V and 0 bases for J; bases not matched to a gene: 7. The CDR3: CASSTSLANQETQYF. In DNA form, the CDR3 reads TGTGCCAGCAGCACATCACTAGCGAACCAAGAGACCCAGTACTTC.

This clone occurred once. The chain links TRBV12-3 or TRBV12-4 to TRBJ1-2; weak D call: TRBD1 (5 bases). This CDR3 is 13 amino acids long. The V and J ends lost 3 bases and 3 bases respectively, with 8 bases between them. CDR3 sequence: CASSFLGDYGYTF. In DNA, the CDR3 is TGTGCCAGCAGTTTCTTAGGGGACTATGGCTACACCTTC.

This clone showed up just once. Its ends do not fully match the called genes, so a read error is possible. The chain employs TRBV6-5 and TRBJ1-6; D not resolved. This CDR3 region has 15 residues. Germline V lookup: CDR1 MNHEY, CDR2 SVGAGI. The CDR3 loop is CAGSPNKPLVSPLHF. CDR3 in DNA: TGTGCCGGCAGTCCCAACAAGCCATTAGTGTCACCCCTCCACTTT.

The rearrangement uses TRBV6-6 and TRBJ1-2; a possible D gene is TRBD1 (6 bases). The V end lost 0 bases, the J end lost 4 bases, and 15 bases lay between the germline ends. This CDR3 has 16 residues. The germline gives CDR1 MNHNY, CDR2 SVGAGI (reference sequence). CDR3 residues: CASSYSSGGGIYGYTF. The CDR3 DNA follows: TGTGCCAGCAGTTACTCATCTGGGGGCGGCATCTATGGCTACACCTTC.

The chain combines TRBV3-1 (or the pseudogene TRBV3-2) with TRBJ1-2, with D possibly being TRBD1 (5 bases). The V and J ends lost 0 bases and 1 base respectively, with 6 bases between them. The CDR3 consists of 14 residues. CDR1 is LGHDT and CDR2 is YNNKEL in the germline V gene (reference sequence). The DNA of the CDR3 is TGTGCCAGCAGCCAAGAACAGGATAACTATGGCTACACCTTC. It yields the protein CASSQEQDNYGYTF.

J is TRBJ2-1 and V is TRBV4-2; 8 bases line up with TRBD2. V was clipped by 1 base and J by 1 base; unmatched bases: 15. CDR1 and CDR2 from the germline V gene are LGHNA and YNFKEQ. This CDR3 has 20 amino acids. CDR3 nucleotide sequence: TGTGCCAGCAGCCAAGTTAGGGGATCTGGGCGGGGGGAGTCCTACAATGAGCAGTTCTTC. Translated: CASSQVRGSGRGESYNEQFF.

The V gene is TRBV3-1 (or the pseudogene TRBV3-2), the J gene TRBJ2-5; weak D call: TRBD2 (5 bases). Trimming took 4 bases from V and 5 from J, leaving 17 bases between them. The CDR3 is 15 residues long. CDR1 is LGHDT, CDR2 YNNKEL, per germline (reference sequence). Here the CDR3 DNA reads TGTGCCAGCAGCCCACGACTACGGGGTGGGGAGACCCAGTACTTC. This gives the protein CASSPRLRGGETQYF.

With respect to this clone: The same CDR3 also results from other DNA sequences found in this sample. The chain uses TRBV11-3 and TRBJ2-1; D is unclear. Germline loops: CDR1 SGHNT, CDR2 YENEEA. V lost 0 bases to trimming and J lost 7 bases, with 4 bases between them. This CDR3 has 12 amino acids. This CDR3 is CASSLDRNEQFF. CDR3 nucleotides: TGTGCCAGCAGCTTAGATCGAAATGAGCAGTTCTTC.

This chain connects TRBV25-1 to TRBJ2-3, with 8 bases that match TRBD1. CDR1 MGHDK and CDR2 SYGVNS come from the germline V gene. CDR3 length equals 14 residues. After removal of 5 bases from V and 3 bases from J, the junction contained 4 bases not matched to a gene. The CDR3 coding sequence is TGTGCCAGCAGTCGGACAGGGTGGACAGATACGCAGTATTTT. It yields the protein CASSRTGWTDTQYF. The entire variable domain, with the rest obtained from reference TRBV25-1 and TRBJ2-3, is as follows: EADIYQTPRYLVIGTGKKITLECSQTMGHDKMYWYQQDPGMELHLIHYSYGVNSTEKGDLSSESTVSRIRTEHFPLTLESARPSHTSQYLCASSRTGWTDTQYFGPGTRLTVL.

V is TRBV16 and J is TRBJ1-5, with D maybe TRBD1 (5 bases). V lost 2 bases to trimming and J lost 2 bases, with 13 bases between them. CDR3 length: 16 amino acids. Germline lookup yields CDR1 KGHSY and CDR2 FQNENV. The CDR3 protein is CASSQRRGLGNQPQHF. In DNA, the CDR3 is TGTGCCAGCAGCCAAAGGAGGGGCCTGGGCAATCAGCCCCAGCATTTT. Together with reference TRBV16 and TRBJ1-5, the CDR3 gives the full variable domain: GEEVAQTPKHLVRGEGQKAKLYCAPIKGHSYVFWYQQVLKNEFKFLISFQNENVFDETGMPKERFSAKCLPNSPCSLEIQATKLEDSAVYFCASSQRRGLGNQPQHFGDGTRLSIL.

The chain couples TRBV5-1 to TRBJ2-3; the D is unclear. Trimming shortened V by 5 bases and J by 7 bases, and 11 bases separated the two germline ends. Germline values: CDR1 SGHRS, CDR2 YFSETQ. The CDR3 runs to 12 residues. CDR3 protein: CASSTDGYTQYF. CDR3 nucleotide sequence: TGCGCCAGCAGTACAGACGGATATACGCAGTATTTT.

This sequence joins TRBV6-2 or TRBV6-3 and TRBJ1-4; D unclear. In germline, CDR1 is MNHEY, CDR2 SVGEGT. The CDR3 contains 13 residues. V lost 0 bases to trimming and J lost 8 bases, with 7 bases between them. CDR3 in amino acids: CASSYSRLEKLFF. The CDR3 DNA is TGTGCCAGCAGTTACTCGAGGCTCGAAAAACTGTTTTTT.

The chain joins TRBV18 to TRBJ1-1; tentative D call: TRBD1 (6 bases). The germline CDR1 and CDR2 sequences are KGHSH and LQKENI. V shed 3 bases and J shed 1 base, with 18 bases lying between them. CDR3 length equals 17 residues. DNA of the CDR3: TGTGCCAGCTCACCCCTTGGACGACAGGCTGGGAACACTGAAGCTTTCTTT. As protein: CASSPLGRQAGNTEAFF.

As DNA, the CDR3 is TGCGCCAGCAGCTTGGCGGGGCGACGGGGCTACGAGCAGTACTTC. It codes for CASSLAGRRGYEQYF. V is TRBV5-1 and J is TRBJ2-7; D may correspond to TRBD1 or TRBD2 (5 bases each). CDR1 and CDR2 from the germline V gene are SGHRS and YFSETQ. V was pared by 0 bases and J by 3 bases, with 13 bases between. The CDR3 length is 15 residues. Looking up the rest from reference TRBV5-1 and TRBJ2-7 gives the full variable domain: KAGVTQTPRYLIKTRGQQVTLSCSPISGHRSVSWYQQTPGQGLQFLFEYFSETQRNKGNFPGRFSGRQFSNSRSEMNVSTLELGDSALYLCASSLAGRRGYEQYFGPGTRLTVT.

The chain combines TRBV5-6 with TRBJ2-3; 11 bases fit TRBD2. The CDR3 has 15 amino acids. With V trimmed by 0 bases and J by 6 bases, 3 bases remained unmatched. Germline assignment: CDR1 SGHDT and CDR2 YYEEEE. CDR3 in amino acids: CASSLALAGGDTQYF. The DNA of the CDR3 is TGTGCCAGCAGCTTGGCCCTAGCGGGGGGTGATACGCAGTATTTT.

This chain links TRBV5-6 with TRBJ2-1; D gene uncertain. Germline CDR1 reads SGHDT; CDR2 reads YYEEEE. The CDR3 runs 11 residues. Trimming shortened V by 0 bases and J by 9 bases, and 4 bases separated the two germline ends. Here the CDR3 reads CASSLGVEQFF. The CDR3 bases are TGTGCCAGCAGCTTGGGCGTTGAGCAGTTCTTC.

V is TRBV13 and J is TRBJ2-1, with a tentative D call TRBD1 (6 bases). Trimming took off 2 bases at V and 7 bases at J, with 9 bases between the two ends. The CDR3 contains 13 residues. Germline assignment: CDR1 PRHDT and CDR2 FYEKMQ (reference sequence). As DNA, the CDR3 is TGTGCCAGCAGCTTAAGGACAGCAAATGAGCAGTTCTTC. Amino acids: CASSLRTANEQFF.